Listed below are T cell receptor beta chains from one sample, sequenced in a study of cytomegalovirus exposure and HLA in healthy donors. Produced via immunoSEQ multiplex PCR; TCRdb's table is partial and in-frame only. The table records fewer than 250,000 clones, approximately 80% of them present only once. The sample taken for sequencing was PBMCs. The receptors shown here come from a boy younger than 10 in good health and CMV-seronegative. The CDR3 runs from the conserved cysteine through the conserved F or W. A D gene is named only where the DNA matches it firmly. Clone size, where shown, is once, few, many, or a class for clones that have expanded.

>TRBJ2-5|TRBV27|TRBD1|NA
CASSTLDRGKETQYF
TGTGCCAGCAGTACCCTTGACAGGGGGAAAGAGACCCAGTACTTC
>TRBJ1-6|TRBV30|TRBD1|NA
CAWSPPGQGFNSPLHF
TGTGCCTGGAGTCCCCCAGGACAGGGGTTTAATTCACCCCTCCACTTT
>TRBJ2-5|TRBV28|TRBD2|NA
CASSAGLAGETQYF
TGTGCCAGCAGTGCGGGACTAGCGGGAGAGACCCAGTACTTC
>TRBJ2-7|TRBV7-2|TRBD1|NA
CASSRRTGNYEQYF
TGTGCCAGCAGCCGGAGGACAGGAAACTACGAGCAGTACTTC
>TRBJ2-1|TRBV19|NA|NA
CASSIVSGVNSYNEQFF
TGTGCCAGTAGTATCGTATCGGGGGTGAATTCCTACAATGAGCAGTTCTTC
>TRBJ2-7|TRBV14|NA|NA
CASSRQFSYEQYF
TGTGCCAGCAGTCGACAGTTCTCCTACGAGCAGTACTTC
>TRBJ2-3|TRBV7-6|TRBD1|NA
CASSFLEPGQGIADTQYF
TGTGCCAGCAGCTTCCTCGAGCCGGGACAGGGTATCGCAGATACGCAGTATTTT
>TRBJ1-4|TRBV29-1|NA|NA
CSVEPGLGEKLFF
TGCAGCGTTGAGCCAGGGCTCGGTGAAAAACTGTTTTTT
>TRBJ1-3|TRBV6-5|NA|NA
CASRRVTGNTIYF
TGTGCCAGCAGGAGGGTGACTGGAAACACCATATATTTT
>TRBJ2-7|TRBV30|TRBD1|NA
CAWRGTVPIHEQYF
TGTGCCTGGAGGGGGACAGTCCCGATCCACGAGCAGTACTTC
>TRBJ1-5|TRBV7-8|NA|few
CASSLDRLTNQPQHF
TGTGCCAGCAGCTTAGACCGACTTACAAATCAGCCCCAGCATTTT
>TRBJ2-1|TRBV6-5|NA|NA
CASSLLGGAYNEQFF
TGTGCCAGCTCCTTACTGGGGGGGGCTTACAATGAGCAGTTCTTC
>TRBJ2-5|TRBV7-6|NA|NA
CASSLGGAGVKRPQYF
TGTGCCAGCAGCTTGGGGGGGGCAGGGGTAAAGAGACCCCAGTACTTC
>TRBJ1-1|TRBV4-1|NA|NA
CASSQAMVRLTNTEAFF
TGCGCCAGCAGCCAAGCGATGGTGCGACTGACGAACACTGAAGCTTTCTTT
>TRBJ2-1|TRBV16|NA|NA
CASSPVVGHQFF
TGTGCCAGCAGCCCTGTGGTGGGGCATCAGTTCTTC
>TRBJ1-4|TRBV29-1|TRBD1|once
CSVEVVPGQGATEKLFF
TGCAGCGTTGAAGTCGTCCCGGGACAGGGGGCTACTGAAAAACTGTTTTTT
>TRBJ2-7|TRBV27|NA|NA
CASSFSLAHEQYF
TGTGCCAGCAGTTTCAGTCTAGCTCACGAGCAGTACTTC
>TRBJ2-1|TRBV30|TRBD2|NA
CACGWRGSADEQFF
TGTGCCTGTGGTTGGCGGGGGTCGGCCGATGAGCAGTTCTTC
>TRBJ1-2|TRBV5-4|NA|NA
CASSLGQASYGYTF
TGTGCCAGCAGCTTGGGACAGGCGAGCTATGGCTACACCTTC
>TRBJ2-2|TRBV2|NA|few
CASGPNTGELFF
TGTGCCAGCGGGCCGAACACCGGGGAGCTGTTTTTT
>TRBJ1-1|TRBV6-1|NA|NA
CASSERDGSQGRAFF
TGTGCCAGCAGTGAAAGAGACGGATCCCAAGGGAGAGCTTTCTTT
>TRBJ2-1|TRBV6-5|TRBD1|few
CASTQGAPYEQFF
TGTGCCAGCACCCAGGGGGCACCGTATGAGCAGTTCTTC
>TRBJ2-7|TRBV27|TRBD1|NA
CASSPSPGTAAYEQYF
TGTGCCAGCAGTCCCTCCCCCGGGACAGCCGCCTACGAGCAGTACTTC
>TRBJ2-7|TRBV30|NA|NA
CAWSPRGYYEQYF
TGTGCCTGGAGCCCCAGGGGATACTACGAGCAGTACTTC
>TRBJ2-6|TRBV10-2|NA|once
CASRETVANVLTF
TGCGCCAGCAGAGAGACAGTGGCCAACGTCCTGACTTTC
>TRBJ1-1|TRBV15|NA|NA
CATSRSGSVTDTEAFF
TGTGCCACCAGCAGATCCGGGTCGGTCACGGACACTGAAGCTTTCTTT
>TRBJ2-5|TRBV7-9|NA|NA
CATREETQYF
TGTGCCACCCGTGAGGAGACCCAGTACTTC
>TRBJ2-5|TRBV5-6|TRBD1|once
CASSTTGQGTETQYF
TGTGCCAGCAGCACGACGGGACAGGGGACGGAGACCCAGTACTTC
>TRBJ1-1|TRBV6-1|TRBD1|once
CASSRDRESAFEAFF
TGTGCCAGCAGTAGAGACAGGGAATCGGCTTTTGAAGCTTTCTTT
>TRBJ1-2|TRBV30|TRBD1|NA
CAWGQGTGNPSNYGYTF
TGTGCCTGGGGTCAAGGGACAGGGAACCCCTCCAACTATGGCTACACCTTC
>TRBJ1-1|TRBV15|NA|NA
CATSSSTLLNTEAFF
TGTGCCACCAGCAGTTCCACCCTTCTAAACACTGAAGCTTTCTTT
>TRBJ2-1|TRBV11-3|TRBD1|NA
CASSLDLGQGTNEQFF
TGTGCCAGCAGCTTAGATTTAGGACAGGGGACCAATGAGCAGTTCTTC
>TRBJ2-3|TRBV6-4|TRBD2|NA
CASSDSSGGADTQYF
TGTGCCAGCAGTGACTCGAGCGGGGGAGCAGATACGCAGTATTTT
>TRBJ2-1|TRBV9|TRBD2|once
CASSSRRGLGDNEQFF
TGTGCCAGCAGCTCTAGGCGGGGACTAGGGGACAATGAGCAGTTCTTC
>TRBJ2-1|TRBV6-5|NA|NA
CASSPQTGIYNEQFF
TGTGCCAGCAGTCCACAGACAGGAATTTACAATGAGCAGTTCTTC
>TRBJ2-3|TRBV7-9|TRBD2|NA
CASGDAAGGPADTQYF
TGTGCCAGTGGGGACGCAGCGGGGGGGCCTGCAGATACGCAGTATTTT
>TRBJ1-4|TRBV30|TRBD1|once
CAWSTPQGADDEKLFF
TGTGCCTGGAGTACCCCACAGGGGGCTGACGATGAAAAACTGTTTTTT
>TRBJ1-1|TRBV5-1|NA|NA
CASSLEGLVDTEAFF
TGCGCCAGCAGCTTGGAGGGGTTGGTGGACACTGAAGCTTTCTTT
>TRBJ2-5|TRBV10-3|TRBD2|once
CAISGGLAGGQETQYF
TGTGCCATCAGTGGGGGGCTAGCGGGGGGCCAAGAGACCCAGTACTTC
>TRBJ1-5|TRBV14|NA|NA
CASSRYRDTHNQPQHF
TGTGCCAGCAGCCGGTACCGGGACACTCACAATCAGCCCCAGCATTTT
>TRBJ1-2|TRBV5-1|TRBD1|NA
CASSFNTGGSGYTF
TGCGCCAGCAGCTTTAATACAGGGGGCTCTGGCTACACCTTC
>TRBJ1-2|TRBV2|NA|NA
CASSEAAAIYYGYTF
TGTGCCAGCAGTGAAGCCGCAGCGATCTACTATGGCTACACCTTC
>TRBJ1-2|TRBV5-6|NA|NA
CASSSGGGGYTF
TGTGCCAGCAGCAGCGGGGGTGGGGGCTACACCTTC
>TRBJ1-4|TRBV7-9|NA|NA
CSSSRGQEKLFF
TGTTCCAGCAGCCGAGGACAGGAAAAACTGTTTTTT
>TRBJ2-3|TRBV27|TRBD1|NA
CASRIGQGLVADTQYF
TGTGCCAGCAGAATAGGACAGGGGTTAGTTGCAGATACGCAGTATTTT
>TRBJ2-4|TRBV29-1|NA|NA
CSVEDWVGGENIQYF
TGCAGCGTTGAAGATTGGGTGGGGGGTGAAAACATTCAGTACTTC
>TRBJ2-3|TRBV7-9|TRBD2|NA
CSSSFTSEDTQYF
TGTTCCAGCAGCTTTACTAGCGAGGATACGCAGTATTTT
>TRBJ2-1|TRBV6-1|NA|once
CASSERGRGAYNEQFF
TGTGCCAGCAGTGAACGAGGGAGGGGGGCTTACAATGAGCAGTTCTTC
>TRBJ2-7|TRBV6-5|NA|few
CASKGQGLYEQYF
TGTGCCTCCAAGGGGCAGGGACTCTACGAGCAGTACTTC
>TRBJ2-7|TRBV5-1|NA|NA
CAPQVTYSYEQYF
TGCGCCCCCCAGGTCACTTACTCCTACGAGCAGTACTTC